The 14 T cell receptor beta chains presented below share a single source sample, sequenced in a study of shared clonotypes between healthy human individuals. Selected positively for CCR7 and CD45RO-negative, naive CD8 cells excluded terminally differentiated effector memory CD45RA+ cells. TCRdb keeps only in-frame clones here, not all; method: immunoSEQ multiplex PCR. The sample consists of around 2,100,000 clones, less than 95% of them appearing once. The specimen sequenced was naive CD8+ T cells sorted from blood. These receptors all stem from a man between 18 and 35 years old in good health.

This clone appeared a single time. The chain joins TRBV2 to TRBJ2-3, with 11 bases aligning to TRBD1. This CDR3 spans 14 amino acids. J lost 1 base, V lost 8 bases, and 2 bases had no gene match. Per the germline V gene, CDR1 is SNHLY and CDR2 is FYNNEI. In DNA, the CDR3 is TGTGCCAGCCCGGGACAGGGGGGCACAGATACGCAGTATTTT. Its protein is CASPGQGGTDTQYF.

CDR3 coding DNA: TGTGCCAGCAGTGAATTAGGCCAGGTGGGGTACACTGAAGCTTTCTTT. It yields the protein CASSELGQVGYTEAFF. The chain carries TRBV6-1 and TRBJ1-1; D ambiguous. Germline CDR1 and CDR2: MNHNS and SASEGT. Trimming removed 2 bases at V and 3 bases at J, with 16 bases between. The CDR3 loop spans 16 amino acids.

The chain couples TRBV2 to TRBJ2-2, with a possible D match to TRBD2 (6 bases). V lost 2 bases and J lost 4, with 8 bases in between. Per germline, CDR1 SNHLY and CDR2 FYNNEI. The CDR3 sequence is 14 residues long. This chain's CDR3 is CASSEHGSTGELFF. CDR3 nucleotides: TGTGCCAGCAGTGAACACGGGAGCACCGGGGAGCTGTTTTTT.

The chain employs TRBV28 and TRBJ2-2; TRBD2 is a possible D gene (7 bases). Germline V CDR1 and CDR2: MDHEN, SYDVKM. The CDR3 covers 13 residues. The V end was cut by 4 bases, the J end by 7 bases, with 10 bases between. The chain's CDR3 is CASSYREGGELFF. CDR3 DNA sequence: TGTGCCAGCAGTTACAGGGAGGGCGGGGAGCTGTTTTTT.

The J gene is TRBJ2-5, the V gene TRBV29-1; 7 positions match TRBD1. CDR1 and CDR2 (germline): SQVTM, ANQGSEA. The CDR3 sequence is 13 residues long. The ends lost 4 bases at V and 2 bases at J; junction bases unmatched: 4. CDR3 amino acids: CSVVPGQQETQYF. In DNA, the CDR3 is TGCAGCGTTGTCCCGGGACAGCAAGAGACCCAGTACTTC.

CDR3 nucleotide sequence: TGTGCCAGCAGCTTAACAGGGGGGAACTATGGCTACACCTTC. Protein product: CASSLTGGNYGYTF. The chain has TRBV5-4 and TRBJ1-2, with 8 bases fitting TRBD1. V shed 2 bases and J 2 bases; nucleotides not matched to a gene: 2. CDR1 is SGHNT, CDR2 YYREEE, per germline (reference sequence). This CDR3 is built from 14 residues.

This clone is a singleton in its sample. CDR3 sequence: CASTILPGYDGYTF. The DNA for the CDR3 is TGTGCCAGCACCATACTCCCGGGGTACGATGGCTACACCTTC. This chain connects TRBV6-5 to TRBJ1-2; no clear D gene. Germline CDR1 MNHEY, CDR2 SVGAGI. Trimming pared 7 bases from V and 6 bases from J, leaving 18 bases between. The CDR3 extends over 14 amino acids.

The sample holds one count of this clone. V is TRBV27 and J is TRBJ2-7, with 10 bases that match TRBD1. J gave up 6 bases and V 2 bases, and 4 bases lay outside the gene matches. From germline, CDR1 is MNHEY and CDR2 SMNVEV (reference sequence). The CDR3 loop spans 14 amino acids. CDR3 bases: TGTGCCAGCAGTTTAGCCGGGACAGGGGTCGAGCAGTACTTC. This translates into CASSLAGTGVEQYF.

To note about this clone: This sample also contains other DNA sequences that code for the same CDR3. The V call is TRBV27, the J call TRBJ2-7; D is possibly TRBD2 (6 bases). Trimming took off 2 bases at V and 2 bases at J, with 10 bases between the two ends. The CDR3 totals 14 residues. CDR1 MNHEY and CDR2 SMNVEV come from the germline V gene (reference sequence). CDR3 amino acids: CASSLGRSTYEQYF. The CDR3 nucleotides read TGTGCCAGCAGTTTAGGGAGGTCGACCTACGAGCAGTACTTC.

Note on this clone: The same CDR3 also results from other DNA sequences found in this sample. The rearrangement uses TRBV7-9 and TRBJ1-1; tentative D call: TRBD1 (5 bases). Germline CDR1 reads SEHNR; CDR2 reads FQNEAQ (reference sequence). This CDR3 has 16 residues. V dropped 0 bases and J dropped 3 bases, with 14 bases sitting between them. In DNA, the CDR3 is TGTGCCAGCAGCTTAGCACCAGGGTCGGTTGACACTGAAGCTTTCTTT. The encoded protein is CASSLAPGSVDTEAFF.

This chain joins TRBV5-4 and TRBJ1-1; D is undetermined. The CDR3 loop spans 14 amino acids. Germline loops: CDR1 SGHNT, CDR2 YYREEE (reference sequence). V was trimmed by 0 bases and J by 3 bases, leaving 9 bases between them. For the CDR3, the DNA is TGTGCCAGCAGCTTGGTTCCCCGCGACACTGAAGCTTTCTTT. This translates into CASSLVPRDTEAFF.

The gene calls are TRBV19 and TRBJ1-1, with 8 bases identical to TRBD1. CDR1 is LNHDA, CDR2 SQIVND, per germline (reference sequence). Trimming cost V 3 bases and J 3 bases; bases outside gene matches: 9. The CDR3 length is 16 residues. Written as DNA, the CDR3 is TGTGCCAGTAGTATCCGGACAGGGAGGTTGGACACTGAAGCTTTCTTT. Translating gives CASSIRTGRLDTEAFF.

The chain combines TRBV27 with TRBJ1-2, with D perhaps matching TRBD1 (5 bases). The length of the CDR3 is 15 residues. Germline loops: CDR1 MNHEY, CDR2 SMNVEV (reference sequence). The V gene lost 8 bases and the J gene lost 4 bases, with 20 bases spanning the gap. The CDR3 sequence is CASSTGGEGSYGYTF. The DNA of the CDR3 is TGTGCCAGCTCGACCGGGGGGGAGGGGTCCTATGGCTACACCTTC.

The genes are TRBV13 and TRBJ1-5, with D perhaps TRBD1 (5 bases). The V and J ends lost 4 bases and 3 bases respectively, with 16 bases between them. Germline loops: CDR1 PRHDT, CDR2 FYEKMQ (reference sequence). This CDR3 comprises 16 residues. Here the CDR3 reads CASSYRNGGHNQPQHF. In nucleotides, the CDR3 is TGTGCCAGCAGCTACCGGAATGGGGGTCACAATCAGCCCCAGCATTTT. Full variable domain (missing parts from reference TRBV13 and TRBJ1-5): AAGVIQSPRHLIKEKRETATLKCYPIPRHDTVYWYQQGPGQDPQFLISFYEKMQSDKGSIPDRFSAQQFSDYHSELNMSSLELGDSALYFCASSYRNGGHNQPQHFGDGTRLSIL.